The 11 T cell receptor beta chains presented below share a single source sample, sequenced in a study of shared clonotypes between healthy human individuals. Some clones are missing from TCRdb's copy, which holds only in-frame ones; the method was immunoSEQ multiplex PCR. The profile shows around 690,000 clones, less than 95% of them singletons. Sequenced sample: memory CD8+ T cells from PBMCs. Subset given: CD45RO+ cells pooled with CCR7-negative TemRA cells. The receptors originated from a man aged 18-30 years in good health. Some clones in this sample may be carry-over from other donors' samples.

The V gene is TRBV28, the J gene TRBJ2-3; 8 bases match TRBD2. The CDR3 contains 15 residues. V dropped 7 bases and J dropped 4; count of bases not matched to a gene: 10. Germline lookup yields CDR1 MDHEN and CDR2 SYDVKM. The DNA of the CDR3 is TGTGCCAGCATAAACGCGGGAGGTCGGCCAGATACGCAGTATTTT. It encodes CASINAGGRPDTQYF.

The sample holds one count of this clone. J is TRBJ2-7 and V is TRBV2; D not resolved. The CDR3 totals 12 residues. The germline V gene encodes CDR1 SNHLY and CDR2 FYNNEI. Trimming shortened V by 6 bases and J by 2 bases, and 8 bases separated the two germline ends. The CDR3 DNA is TGTGCCAGCAGCCCGTATCCCTACGAGCAGTACTTC. It codes for CASSPYPYEQYF. The entire variable domain, with the rest obtained from reference TRBV2 and TRBJ2-7, is as follows: EPEVTQTPSHQVTQMGQEVILRCVPISNHLYFYWYRQILGQKVEFLVSFYNNEISEKSEIFDDQFSVERPDGSNFTLKIRSTKLEDSAMYFCASSPYPYEQYFGPGTRLTVT.

The rearrangement links TRBV7-3 to TRBJ2-1, with 10 nucleotides matching TRBD2. Germline CDR1 SGHTA, CDR2 FQGTGA. The CDR3 is 16 residues long. V was pared by 4 bases and J by 6 bases, with 9 bases of the junction left unmatched. DNA for the CDR3: TGTGCCAGCAGCTCGAAAGCGGGAGGGCCCCTCAATGAGCAGTTCTTC. This codes for CASSSKAGGPLNEQFF.

The chain combines TRBV2 with TRBJ2-3, with 9 bases aligning to TRBD2. This CDR3 has 17 amino acids. V lost 5 bases and J lost 3; bases outside the gene matches: 12. Germline CDR1 SNHLY, CDR2 FYNNEI. The chain's CDR3 is CASSYGIAGEFTDTQYF. In DNA form, the CDR3 reads TGTGCCAGCAGTTACGGGATAGCGGGAGAGTTTACAGATACGCAGTATTTT.

The chain has TRBV19 and TRBJ2-7; D possibly uses TRBD1 or TRBD2 (5 bases each). CDR1 is LNHDA, CDR2 SQIVND, per germline (reference sequence). Trimming left V 3 bases short and J 0 bases short, with 12 bases between. The CDR3 loop spans 15 amino acids. The CDR3 protein is CASSMGVAVSYEQYF. The CDR3 DNA is TGTGCCAGTAGTATGGGGGTAGCCGTCTCCTACGAGCAGTACTTC. The entire variable domain, with the rest obtained from reference TRBV19 and TRBJ2-7, is as follows: DGGITQSPKYLFRKEGQNVTLSCEQNLNHDAMYWYRQDPGQGLRLIYYSQIVNDFQKGDIAEGYSVSREKKESFPLTVTSAQKNPTAFYLCASSMGVAVSYEQYFGPGTRLTVT.

The rearrangement uses TRBV9 and TRBJ1-4, with D maybe TRBD1 (6 bases). The CDR3 runs 13 residues. Trimming removed 3 bases from V and 10 bases from J, with 13 bases in between. Germline assignment: CDR1 SGDLS and CDR2 YYNGEE. CDR3: CASSGPGGGKLFF. CDR3 coding DNA: TGTGCCAGCAGCGGGCCCGGGGGCGGAAAACTGTTTTTT. The entire variable domain, with the rest obtained from reference TRBV9 and TRBJ1-4, is as follows: DSGVTQTPKHLITATGQRVTLRCSPRSGDLSVYWYQQSLDQGLQFLIQYYNGEERAKGNILERFSAQQFPDLHSELNLSSLELGDSALYFCASSGPGGGKLFFGSGTQLSVL.

The chain has TRBV13 and TRBJ2-2; D ambiguous. V lost 1 base and J lost 5, with 5 bases in between. Germline values: CDR1 PRHDT, CDR2 FYEKMQ (reference sequence). This CDR3 is built from 13 residues. For the CDR3, the DNA is TGTGCCAGCAGCTTAGACAGAACCGGGGAGCTGTTTTTT. Encoded protein: CASSLDRTGELFF.

The J gene is TRBJ2-1, the V gene TRBV6-5; D remains unclear. From germline, CDR1 is MNHEY and CDR2 SVGAGI. The CDR3 consists of 15 residues. With 0 bases removed from V and 2 bases from J, the gap between germline ends came to 8 bases. CDR3 DNA: TGTGCCAGCAGTTACTCGACTCGTCCCTACAATGAGCAGTTCTTC. Amino acids: CASSYSTRPYNEQFF.

In nucleotides, the CDR3 is TGTGCCAGCAGGGAGACAGGGGTGAACACTGAAGCTTTCTTT. Its translation is CASRETGVNTEAFF. The V gene is TRBV27, the J gene TRBJ1-1, with TRBD1 identical over 8 bases. Germline CDR1 is MNHEY and CDR2 is SMNVEV (reference sequence). V dropped 6 bases and J dropped 0; count of bases not matched to a gene: 3. The CDR3 consists of 14 residues.

The chain joins TRBV27 to TRBJ2-2; 9 bases are shared with TRBD2. With 5 bases clipped from V and 4 bases from J, the junction kept 8 bases outside the gene matches. This CDR3 spans 16 amino acids. The germline V gene encodes CDR1 MNHEY and CDR2 SMNVEV (reference sequence). Here the CDR3 reads CASSLYSGLATGELFF. Written as DNA, the CDR3 is TGTGCCAGCAGTCTTTATTCGGGACTAGCCACCGGGGAGCTGTTTTTT.

The chain combines TRBV7-9 with TRBJ1-1; D perhaps matches TRBD1 (5 bases). This CDR3 contains 15 residues. The germline CDR1 and CDR2 sequences are SEHNR and FQNEAQ (reference sequence). V was pared by 3 bases and J by 3 bases, with 14 bases between. CDR3 DNA sequence: TGTGCCAGCAGCTTCGACAGTGGATCGGACACTGAAGCTTTCTTT. It is translated as CASSFDSGSDTEAFF.